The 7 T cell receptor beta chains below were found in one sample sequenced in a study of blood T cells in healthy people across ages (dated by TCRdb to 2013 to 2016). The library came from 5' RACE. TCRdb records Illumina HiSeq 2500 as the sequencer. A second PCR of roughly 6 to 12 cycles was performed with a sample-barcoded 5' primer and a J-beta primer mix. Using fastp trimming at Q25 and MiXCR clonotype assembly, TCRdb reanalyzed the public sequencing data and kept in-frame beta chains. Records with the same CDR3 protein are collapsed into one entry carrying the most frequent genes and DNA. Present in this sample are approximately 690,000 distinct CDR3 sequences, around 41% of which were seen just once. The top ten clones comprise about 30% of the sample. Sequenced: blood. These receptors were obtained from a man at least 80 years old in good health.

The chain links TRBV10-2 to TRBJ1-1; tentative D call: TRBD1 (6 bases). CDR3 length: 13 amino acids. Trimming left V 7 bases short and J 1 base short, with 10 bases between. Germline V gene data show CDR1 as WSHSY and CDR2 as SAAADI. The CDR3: CASKLTGNTEAFF. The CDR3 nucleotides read TGCGCCAGCAAATTGACAGGGAACACTGAAGCTTTCTTT.

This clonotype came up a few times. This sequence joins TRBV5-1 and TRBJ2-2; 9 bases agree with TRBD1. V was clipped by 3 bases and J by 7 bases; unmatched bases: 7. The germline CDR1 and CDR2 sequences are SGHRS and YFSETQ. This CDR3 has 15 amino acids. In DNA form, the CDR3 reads TGCGCCAGCAGCTCCGGGACAGGGATTGGCGGGGAGCTGTTTTTT. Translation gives CASSSGTGIGGELFF.

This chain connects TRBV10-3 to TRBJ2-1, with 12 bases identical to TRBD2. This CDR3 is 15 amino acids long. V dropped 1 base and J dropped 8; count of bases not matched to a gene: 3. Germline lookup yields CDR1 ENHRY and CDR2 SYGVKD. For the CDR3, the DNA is TGTGCCATCAGTGAGTTATCTAGCGGGAGGGATGAGCAGTTCTTC. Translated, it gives CAISELSSGRDEQFF.

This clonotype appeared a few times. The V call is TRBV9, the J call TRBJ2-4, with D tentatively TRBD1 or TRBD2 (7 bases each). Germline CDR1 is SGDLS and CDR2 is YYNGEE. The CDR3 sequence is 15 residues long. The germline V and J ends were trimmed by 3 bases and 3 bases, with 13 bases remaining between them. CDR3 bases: TGTGCCAGCAGCGAGGCAGGGGGGGGCAAAAACATTCAGTACTTC. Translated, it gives CASSEAGGGKNIQYF.

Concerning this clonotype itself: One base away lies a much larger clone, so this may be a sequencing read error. As DNA, the CDR3 is TGTGCCAGCAGCCCGGGGACTTTAGGGCAGTACTTC. Translation: CASSPGTLGQYF. The chain links TRBV7-2 to TRBJ2-5; maybe TRBD2 (6 bases). This CDR3 is 12 amino acids long. Trimming cost V 5 bases and J 11 bases, with 15 bases left between them. Looked up from germline, CDR1 is SGHTA and CDR2 is FQGNSA.

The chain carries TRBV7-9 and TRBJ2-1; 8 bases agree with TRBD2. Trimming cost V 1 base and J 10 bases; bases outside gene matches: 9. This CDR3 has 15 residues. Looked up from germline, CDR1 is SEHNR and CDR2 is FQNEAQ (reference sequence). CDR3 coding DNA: TGTGCCAGCAGCTTAGACGGGAGGGGTTCGGCGGAGCAGTTCTTC. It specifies CASSLDGRGSAEQFF.

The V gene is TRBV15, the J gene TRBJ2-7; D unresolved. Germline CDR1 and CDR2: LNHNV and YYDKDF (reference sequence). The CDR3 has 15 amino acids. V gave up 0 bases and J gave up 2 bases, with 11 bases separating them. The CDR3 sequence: CATSREGSEAYEQYF. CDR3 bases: TGTGCCACCAGCAGAGAAGGGTCAGAAGCCTACGAGCAGTACTTC.